The clone carrying this TCR beta chain was recorded only once. Its antigen is as yet unknown. The data are from a study of cytomegalovirus exposure and HLA in healthy donors. Study outcomes and limitations: No immune exposure information besides CMV serostatus was available. Most TCR sequences were seen very rarely across donors, but some public TCRs occurred in many.

Everyone who donated was a healthy bone marrow donor. Primers for the PCR totalled 60 Vbeta and 13 Jbeta. Assay used: immunoSEQ multiplex PCR; TCRdb lists only in-frame clones, some missing. The sample carries more than 100,000 clones, 70% to 85% recorded once. Germline values: CDR1 SGHRS, CDR2 YFSETQ. CDR3 length: 16 residues. Unmatched junction bases numbered 5, after V lost 4 bases and J lost 0 bases. This TCR derives from a human donor in good health. Material: PBMCs. J is TRBJ2-2 and V is TRBV5-1, with 8 bases lining up with TRBD2. CDR3 nucleotides: TGCGCCAGCAGCCCGCCGGGACTAGCGAACACCGGGGAGCTGTTTTTT. Its translation is CASSPPGLANTGELFF.